This T cell receptor beta chain was documented in a study of T cells in Graves' hyperthyroidism and ophthalmopathy. Using RNA transcripts as the source, TCR beta CDR3 regions were amplified. The HTBI primer set drove a first-round RT-PCR of the TCR CDR3. TCRdb called the multiplex PCR reads again in MiXCR, with one record for every CDR3 protein. This sample has 450,000 to 700,000 distinct CDR3 sequences, with about 45% found just once. This clonotype was counted between two and nine times. No antigen is known for it. Any patient presenting with uncontrolled infection, other autoimmune disease, pregnancy or lactation was left out. Each diagnosis drew on symptoms, thyroxine, TRAb, thyroid ultrasound and orbital computed tomography findings. Notes on the study in general: In the blood, most expanded thyroid clonotypes above 0.001 appeared as well. Ophthalmopathy, as predicted by the model, came a median 6.5 months after the prediction.

V was pared by 0 bases and J by 0 bases, with 3 bases between. There are 14 residues in the CDR3. Germline V CDR1 and CDR2: GTSNPN, SVGIG (reference sequence). The chain recombines TRBV30 with TRBJ2-6, with D hard to call. The sequenced sample was peripheral blood or thyroid tissue (not recorded which). This clonotype originated in an adult woman with Graves' disease, either hyperthyroidism or ophthalmopathy (not recorded which). This CDR3 is CAWSVFSGANVLTF. CDR3 sequence (DNA): TGTGCCTGGAGTGTATTCTCTGGGGCCAACGTCCTGACTTTC.